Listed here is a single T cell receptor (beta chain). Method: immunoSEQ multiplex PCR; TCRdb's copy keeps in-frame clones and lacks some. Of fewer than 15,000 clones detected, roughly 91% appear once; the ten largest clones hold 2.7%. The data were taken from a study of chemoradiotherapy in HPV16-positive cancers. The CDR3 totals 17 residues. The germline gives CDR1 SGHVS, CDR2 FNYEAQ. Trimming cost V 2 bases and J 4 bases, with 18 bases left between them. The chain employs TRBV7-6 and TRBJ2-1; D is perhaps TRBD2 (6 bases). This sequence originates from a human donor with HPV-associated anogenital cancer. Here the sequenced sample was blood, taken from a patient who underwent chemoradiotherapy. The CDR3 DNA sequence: TGTGCCAGCAGCTTATGGGATCGGCTAGCGCCTTACAATGAGCAGTTCTTC. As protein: CASSLWDRLAPYNEQFF.